The clone carrying this T cell receptor beta chain was detected once. Its antigen is currently unknown. The data originate from a study of OX40 agonist ivuxolimab in advanced cancers. Overall study context: The patients received ivuxolimab by intravenous route every 2 weeks at 0.01 to 10 mg/kg. Regarding the study as a whole: Dose levels from 0.1 to 3.0 mg/kg saw CD4+ and CD8+ blood T cells expand clonally by week 6. The antigen specificity of the peripheral T cells (those that were expanded) was not determined. More expanded clones were seen, on average, in CD8+ T cells than in CD4+.

The CDR3 length is 16 residues. After removal of 1 base from V and 1 base from J, the junction contained 4 bases not matched to a gene. Germline CDR1 and CDR2: MNHEY and SMNVEV (reference sequence). Only in-frame clones appear in the TCRdb table, and some are missing; sequencing was by immunoSEQ multiplex PCR. Here the sample spans 15,000 to 20,000 clones, roughly nine tenths being singletons. The sample consisted of CD4+ or CD8+ T cells sorted from blood, taken in a trial of the OX40 agonist ivuxolimab. This TCR was recovered from an adult with an advanced solid tumor such as melanoma, head and neck, liver or kidney cancer. V usage is TRBV27 and J usage is TRBJ2-3, with TRBD2 matching over 8 bases. The CDR3 loop is CASSLYAGGGTDTQYF. For the CDR3, the DNA is TGTGCCAGCAGTTTATATGCGGGGGGAGGCACAGATACGCAGTATTTT.